These 9 T cell receptor beta chains share one sample of origin, sequenced in a study of molecular identifiers for immune sequencing clone quantification. TCRdb called the PCR reads again in MiXCR, with one record for every CDR3 protein. The sample shows more than 550,000 distinct CDR3 sequences, 25% of them seen only once. Sequencing was performed on naive CD8+ T cells from blood, with Jurkat cell RNA spiked in. Specified subset: FACS-sorted CD8+CD4-CCR7+CD45RA+ naive T cells. The receptors shown here come from a human donor in good health. Some libraries in this study had Jurkat cell RNA spiked in.

This clonotype has only a few counts. The chain couples TRBV6-2 or TRBV6-3 to TRBJ2-1; D unresolved. CDR1 and CDR2 (germline): MNHEY, SVGEGT. V gave up 5 bases and J gave up 1 base, with 9 bases separating them. This CDR3 contains 14 residues. The CDR3 nucleotides are TGTGCCAGCAGTATTAGTGGATCCTACAATGAGCAGTTCTTC. It specifies CASSISGSYNEQFF.

This clonotype was detected only a few times. V gene TRBV27 combines with J gene TRBJ2-7, with D hard to call. This CDR3 has 11 residues. CDR1 is MNHEY, CDR2 SMNVEV, per germline (reference sequence). The V gene lost 9 bases and the J gene lost 6 bases, with 12 bases spanning the gap. The CDR3 DNA is TGTGCCAGTTGGGGTGGGGTCGAGCAGTACTTC. This gives the protein CASWGGVEQYF.

A few counts support this clonotype. The chain is built from TRBV2 and TRBJ1-1; TRBD1 agrees at 7 bases. Germline V gene lookup returns CDR1 SNHLY and CDR2 FYNNEI. V trimming: 7 bases; J trimming: 0 bases; junction bases outside the gene matches: 5. This CDR3 spans 14 amino acids. CDR3 DNA sequence: TGTGCCAGCATTGGAGGGACAGTGAACACTGAAGCTTTCTTT. It is translated as CASIGGTVNTEAFF.

The chain links TRBV5-8 to TRBJ2-2; perhaps TRBD2 as D (5 bases). The CDR3 is 14 amino acids. Germline CDR1 SGHTS, CDR2 YDEGEE. V was trimmed by 7 bases and J by 5 bases, leaving 15 bases between them. The CDR3 DNA follows: TGTGCCAGCCCCGCCGAGGGAAGTACCGGGGAGCTGTTTTTT. It codes for CASPAEGSTGELFF.

This clonotype was counted a few times. Just one base apart from a much larger clone, this may be a read error. The rearrangement links TRBV7-2 to TRBJ2-2, with D perhaps matching TRBD2 (6 bases). The V end lost 4 bases, the J end lost 7 bases, and 7 bases lay between the germline ends. CDR3 length: 12 amino acids. Germline CDR1 reads SGHTA; CDR2 reads FQGNSA. As DNA, the CDR3 is TGTGCCAGCAGCTCGACTAGCGGGGAGCTGTTTTTT. Translated: CASSSTSGELFF.

This clonotype has a handful of counts. The chain uses TRBV12-3 or TRBV12-4 and TRBJ2-1, with 9 positions matching TRBD1. The CDR3 consists of 14 residues. V shed 2 bases, J shed 7 bases, and the junction held 3 bases outside the gene matches. CDR3 DNA sequence: TGTGCCAGCAGTTTATTAGGGACAGGGAATGAGCAGTTCTTC. Amino acid sequence: CASSLLGTGNEQFF.

This rearrangement joins TRBV5-1 to TRBJ2-7; possibly TRBD2 for D (5 bases). V was pared by 4 bases and J by 0 bases, with 14 bases between. The CDR3 totals 15 residues. Germline assignment: CDR1 SGHRS and CDR2 YFSETQ. The CDR3 here is CASSPGSGSSYEQYF. The CDR3 DNA reads as TGCGCCAGCAGCCCCGGGTCTGGGAGCTCCTACGAGCAGTACTTC.

Comments on this clonotype: Given the absence of the conserved phenylalanine or tryptophan at the CDR3 end, a read error is likely. The J gene is TRBJ2-7, the V gene TRBV7-9, with 7 positions matching TRBD2. Trimming at V came to 4 bases and at J to 9 bases, leaving 3 bases not matched to a gene. From germline, CDR1 is SEHNR and CDR2 FQNEAQ (reference sequence). The CDR3 has 11 residues. This CDR3 reads CASSWGEGQYS. The CDR3 coding sequence is TGTGCCAGCAGCTGGGGGGAGGGGCAGTACTCC.

The V call is TRBV2, the J call TRBJ2-1; TRBD2 matches at 8 bases. V trimming: 5 bases; J trimming: 5 bases; junction bases outside the gene matches: 11. CDR3 length: 16 amino acids. Germline-derived CDR1 and CDR2 are SNHLY and FYNNEI. CDR3 amino acids: CASSHSNGLAHNEQFF. The CDR3 coding sequence is TGTGCCAGCAGTCACTCCAACGGACTAGCCCACAATGAGCAGTTCTTC.